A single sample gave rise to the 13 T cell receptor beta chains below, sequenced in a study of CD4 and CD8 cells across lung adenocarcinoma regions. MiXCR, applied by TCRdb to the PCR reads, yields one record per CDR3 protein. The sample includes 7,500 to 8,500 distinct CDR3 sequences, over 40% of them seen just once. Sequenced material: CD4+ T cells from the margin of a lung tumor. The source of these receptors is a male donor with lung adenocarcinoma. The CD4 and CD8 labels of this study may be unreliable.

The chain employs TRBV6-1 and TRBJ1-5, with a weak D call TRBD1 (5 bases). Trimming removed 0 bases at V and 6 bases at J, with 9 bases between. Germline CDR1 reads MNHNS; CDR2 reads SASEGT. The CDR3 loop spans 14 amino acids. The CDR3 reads CASSEAGGAQPQHF. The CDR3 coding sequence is TGTGCCAGCAGTGAAGCAGGAGGGGCTCAGCCCCAGCATTTT.

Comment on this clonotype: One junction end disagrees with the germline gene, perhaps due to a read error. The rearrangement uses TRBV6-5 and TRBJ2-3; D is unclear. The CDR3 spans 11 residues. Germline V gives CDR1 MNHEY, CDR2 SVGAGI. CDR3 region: CGSRYTDTQYF. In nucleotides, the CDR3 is TGTGGGAGCAGGTACACAGATACCCAGTACTTT.

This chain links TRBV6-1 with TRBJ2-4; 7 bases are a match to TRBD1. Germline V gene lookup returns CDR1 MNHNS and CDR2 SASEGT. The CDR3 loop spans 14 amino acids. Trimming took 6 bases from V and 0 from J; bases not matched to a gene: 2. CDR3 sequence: CASSWDRAKNIQYF. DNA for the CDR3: TGTGCCAGCAGCTGGGACAGAGCCAAAAACATTCAGTACTTC.

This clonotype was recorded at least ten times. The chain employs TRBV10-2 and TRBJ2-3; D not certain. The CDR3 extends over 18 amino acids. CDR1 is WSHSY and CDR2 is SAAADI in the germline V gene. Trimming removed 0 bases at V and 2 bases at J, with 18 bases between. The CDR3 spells CASSESRFVASYTDTQYF. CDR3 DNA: TGCGCCAGCAGTGAGTCGAGGTTTGTGGCCAGCTACACAGATACGCAGTATTTT.

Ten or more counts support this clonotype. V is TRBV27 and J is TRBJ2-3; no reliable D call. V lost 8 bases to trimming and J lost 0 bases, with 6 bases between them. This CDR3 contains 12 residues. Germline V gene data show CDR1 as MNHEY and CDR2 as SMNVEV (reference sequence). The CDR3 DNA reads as TGTGCCAGCGCCCCTAGCACAGATACGCAGTATTTT. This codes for CASAPSTDTQYF.

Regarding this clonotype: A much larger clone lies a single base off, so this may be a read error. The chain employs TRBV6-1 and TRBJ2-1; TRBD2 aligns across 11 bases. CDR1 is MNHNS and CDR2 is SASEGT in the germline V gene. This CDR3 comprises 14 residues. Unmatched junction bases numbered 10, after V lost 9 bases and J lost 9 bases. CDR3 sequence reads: CARSGLAGGPEQFF. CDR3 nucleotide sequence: TGTGCCAGAAGCGGGCTAGCGGGGGGACCTGAGCAGTTCTTC.

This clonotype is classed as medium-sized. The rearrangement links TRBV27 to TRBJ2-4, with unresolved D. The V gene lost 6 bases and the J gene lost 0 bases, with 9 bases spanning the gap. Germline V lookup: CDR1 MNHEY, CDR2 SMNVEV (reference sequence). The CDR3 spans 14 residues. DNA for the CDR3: TGTGCCAGCAGCCCGACATTAGCCAAAAACATTCAGTACTTC. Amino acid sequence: CASSPTLAKNIQYF.

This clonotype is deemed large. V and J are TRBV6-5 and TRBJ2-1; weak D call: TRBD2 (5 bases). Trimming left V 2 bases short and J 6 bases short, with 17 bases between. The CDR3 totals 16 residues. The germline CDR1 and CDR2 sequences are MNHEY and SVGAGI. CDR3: CASSYGSLVSGNEQFF. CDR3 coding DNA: TGTGCCAGCAGTTACGGTTCACTAGTATCGGGCAATGAGCAGTTCTTC.

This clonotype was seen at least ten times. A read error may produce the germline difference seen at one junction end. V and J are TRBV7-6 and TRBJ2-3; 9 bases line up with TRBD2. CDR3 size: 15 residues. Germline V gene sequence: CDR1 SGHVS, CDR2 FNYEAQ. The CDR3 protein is CASSLAGTSTDTQYF. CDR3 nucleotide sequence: TGTGCCAGCAGCTTGGCCGGGACTAGCACGGATACGCAGTATTTT.

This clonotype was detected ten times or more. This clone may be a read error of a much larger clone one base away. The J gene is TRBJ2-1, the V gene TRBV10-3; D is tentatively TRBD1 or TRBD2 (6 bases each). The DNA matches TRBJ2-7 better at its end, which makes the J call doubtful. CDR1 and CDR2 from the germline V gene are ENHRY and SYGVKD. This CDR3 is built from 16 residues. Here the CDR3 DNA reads TGTGCCATCAGTGAGAGCGAATCTGAGGGGGGCAATGAGCAGTACTTC. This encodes CAISESESEGGNEQYF.

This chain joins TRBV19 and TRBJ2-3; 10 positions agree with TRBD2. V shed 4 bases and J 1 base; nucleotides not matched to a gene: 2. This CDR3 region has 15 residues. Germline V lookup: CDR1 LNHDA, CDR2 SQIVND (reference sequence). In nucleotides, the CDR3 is TGTGCCAGTAGTACAGCGGGGGGGCGCACAGATACGCAGTATTTT. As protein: CASSTAGGRTDTQYF.

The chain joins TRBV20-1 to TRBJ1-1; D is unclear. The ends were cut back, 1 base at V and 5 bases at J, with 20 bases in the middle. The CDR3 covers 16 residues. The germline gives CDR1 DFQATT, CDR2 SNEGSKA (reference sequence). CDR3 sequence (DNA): TGCAGTGCTAGAGGGAGGGTCCCGACCCGAGGGACTGAAGCTTTCTTT. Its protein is CSARGRVPTRGTEAFF.

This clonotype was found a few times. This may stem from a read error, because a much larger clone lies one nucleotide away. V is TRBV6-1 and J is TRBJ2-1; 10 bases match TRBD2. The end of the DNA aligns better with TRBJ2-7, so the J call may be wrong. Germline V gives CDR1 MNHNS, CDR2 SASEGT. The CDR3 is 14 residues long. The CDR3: CATGTSEGYNEQYF. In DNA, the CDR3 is TGTGCCACCGGGACTAGCGAAGGCTACAATGAGCAGTACTTC.